This TCR beta chain was found in a study of T cell repertoires in cytomegalovirus infection. Study information: Public signatures in TCR beta pointed to CMV infection and matching HLA type.

The V and J ends lost 4 bases and 5 bases respectively, with 13 bases between them. The length of the CDR3 is 13 residues. Germline V gene data show CDR1 as DFQATT and CDR2 as SNEGSKA (reference sequence). TCRdb analysed the reads with MiXCR anew, one entry per CDR3 protein. Of over 300,000 distinct CDR3 sequences listed, 17% are singletons. This clonotype was counted a few times. Its target is unknown. General study findings and limits: The ex vivo response was dominated by HLA-C-restricted CMV-specific TCR beta clonotypes.

This chain connects TRBV20-1 to TRBJ2-3; D is possibly TRBD2 (5 bases). The clonotype comes from a human donor in good health (CMV status not recorded). Some clones in this sample may be carry-over from other donors' samples. The sequencing input was PBMCs. The CDR3 here is CSATPDSGDTQYF. The CDR3 DNA follows: TGCAGTGCTACGCCGGACTCCGGAGATACGCAGTATTTT.